The 31 T cell receptor beta chains presented below share a single source sample, sequenced in a study of blood T cells in healthy people across ages. A second roughly 7 to 12 cycle PCR used barcoded and J-beta primers. TCRdb re-derived calls from the 5' RACE reads in MiXCR, one entry per CDR3 protein. The sample includes 1.5 million to 2 million distinct CDR3 sequences, about 28% seen only once; the top ten take 6.5% to 8.5%. Sequencing was done on a sample of blood. The receptors come from a woman aged 25 to 39 in good health.

This clonotype was seen a handful of times. This chain links TRBV7-2 with TRBJ2-1; the match to TRBD1 covers 7 bases. The V and J ends lost 4 bases and 5 bases, in that order; junction bases with no gene match: 11. The CDR3 extends over 16 amino acids. Germline V gene data show CDR1 as SGHTA and CDR2 as FQGNSA. The CDR3 here is CASSSKQGTNNNEQFF. In DNA, the CDR3 is TGTGCCAGCAGCTCCAAACAGGGGACAAATAACAATGAGCAGTTCTTC.

This clonotype was observed many times. The V and J genes are TRBV10-1 and TRBJ2-5; D uncertain. V lost 3 bases, J lost 5 bases, and 13 bases lay in between. The CDR3 length is 14 residues. The germline V gene encodes CDR1 WNHNN and CDR2 SYGVQD (reference sequence). The CDR3 bases are TGCGCCAGCAGTGATACAGTCCATGAGGAGACCCAGTACTTC. Translated: CASSDTVHEETQYF.

This clonotype was counted between two and nine times. The chain links TRBV28 to TRBJ2-3; D is unresolved. Germline V CDR1 and CDR2: MDHEN, SYDVKM. The germline V and J ends were trimmed by 1 base and 5 bases, with 7 bases remaining between them. CDR3 length: 13 residues. This CDR3 is CASSLSRKDTQYF. The CDR3 bases are TGTGCCAGCAGTTTATCCCGTAAAGATACGCAGTATTTT.

This clonotype was counted ten times or more. The chain is built from TRBV29-1 and TRBJ2-7; possibly TRBD1 or TRBD2 for D (5 bases each). This CDR3 spans 14 amino acids. V was clipped by 7 bases and J by 5 bases, with 21 bases between them. Germline CDR1 SQVTM, CDR2 ANQGSEA. CDR3 DNA: TGCAGCGCCGTTATGGCTGACAGTAGCGACGAGCAGTACTTC. It specifies CSAVMADSSDEQYF.

The V and J genes are TRBV29-1 and TRBJ1-2, with 7 bases lining up with TRBD1. The CDR3 covers 13 residues. With 6 bases clipped from V and 4 bases from J, the junction kept 8 bases outside the gene matches. Germline CDR1 reads SQVTM; CDR2 reads ANQGSEA. CDR3 in DNA: TGCAGCGTCGCAGGGGGATCTGGCTATGGCTACACCTTC. It specifies CSVAGGSGYGYTF.

A few counts support this clonotype. The genes are TRBV20-1 and TRBJ2-7; tentative D call: TRBD1 (7 bases). Trimming pared 2 bases from V and 3 bases from J, leaving 20 bases between. The CDR3 extends over 16 amino acids. Germline V gene lookup returns CDR1 DFQATT and CDR2 SNEGSKA (reference sequence). The CDR3 nucleotides are TGCAGTGCTAGACCTCCTACAGGGGTGGGGGGCTACGAGCAGTACTTC. It is translated as CSARPPTGVGGYEQYF.

In its sample, this clonotype was seen many times. The CDR3 is CSAHSGGRYNEQFF. CDR3 bases: TGCAGTGCTCACTCGGGAGGCCGGTACAATGAGCAGTTCTTC. The chain recombines TRBV20-1 with TRBJ2-1, with TRBD2 matching over 7 bases. CDR3 length equals 14 residues. V lost 5 bases to trimming and J lost 4 bases; unmatched junction nucleotides: 8. CDR1 is DFQATT and CDR2 is SNEGSKA in the germline V gene (reference sequence).

In its sample, this clonotype was seen many times. This chain joins TRBV24-1 and TRBJ2-5, with no clear D. The CDR3 contains 16 residues. Germline V gene sequence: CDR1 KGHDR, CDR2 SFDVKD. The germline V and J ends were trimmed by 0 bases and 5 bases, with 15 bases remaining between them. The CDR3 is CATSDLTPFSIETQYF. The CDR3 bases are TGTGCCACCAGTGATTTGACCCCGTTTTCCATTGAGACCCAGTACTTC.

The chain combines TRBV7-2 with TRBJ1-1; perhaps TRBD1 as D (6 bases). Germline V lookup: CDR1 SGHTA, CDR2 FQGNSA. The ends were cut back, 3 bases at V and 7 bases at J, with 12 bases in the middle. The CDR3 contains 13 residues. The CDR3 sequence: CASSLQGYGEAFF. CDR3 in DNA: TGTGCCAGCAGCTTGCAGGGGTACGGTGAAGCTTTCTTT.

In regard to this clonotype: A much bigger clone sits one base away, suggesting this may be a read error. The rearrangement links TRBV5-5 to TRBJ2-7; tentatively, D is TRBD1 (6 bases). The germline CDR1 and CDR2 sequences are SGHKS and YYEKEE (reference sequence). The CDR3 extends over 13 amino acids. The CDR3 reads CAGSPTGLEEQYF. The CDR3 coding sequence is TGTGCCGGCAGCCCCACAGGGCTAGAGGAGCAGTACTTC.

This clonotype appeared a few times. The chain links TRBV28 to TRBJ2-1; tentative D call: TRBD2 (5 bases). Deletions cut 3 bases from V and 9 bases from J, with 12 bases between. This CDR3 is built from 13 residues. Germline assignment: CDR1 MDHEN and CDR2 SYDVKM. CDR3: CASSFGQAGEQFF. The CDR3 coding sequence is TGTGCCAGCAGTTTTGGGCAGGCGGGTGAGCAGTTCTTC.

This sequence joins TRBV7-2 and TRBJ2-5, with TRBD2 matching 10 bases. V lost 5 bases to trimming and J lost 9 bases; unmatched junction nucleotides: 6. The CDR3 runs 13 residues. Looked up from germline, CDR1 is SGHTA and CDR2 is FQGNSA. CDR3 nucleotides: TGTGCCAGCAGCCGACAGCGGGAGGGGGCCCAGTACTTC. This gives the protein CASSRQREGAQYF. The complete variable domain, with remaining parts taken from reference TRBV7-2 and TRBJ2-5, reads GAGVSQSPSNKVTEKGKDVELRCDPISGHTALYWYRQSLGQGLEFLIYFQGNSAPDKSGLPSDRFSAERTGGSVSTLTIQRTQQEDSAVYLCASSRQREGAQYFGPGTRLLVL.

This chain links TRBV12-3 or TRBV12-4 with TRBJ2-4; either TRBD1 or TRBD2 may fit D (5 bases each). The CDR3 covers 10 residues. This chain's CDR3 is CGDLRDEQYF. CDR3 DNA: TGTGGGGACCTTAGGGATGAGCAGTACTTC.

Many counts were recorded for this clonotype. The chain links TRBV7-9 to TRBJ2-5; D possibly corresponds to TRBD1 (6 bases). The CDR3 has 15 amino acids. In germline, CDR1 is SEHNR, CDR2 FQNEAQ (reference sequence). V lost 7 bases, J lost 4 bases, and 19 bases lay in between. CDR3: CASTQGRAPRETQYF. The CDR3 region has the DNA TGTGCCAGCACCCAGGGGCGGGCCCCCAGAGAGACCCAGTACTTC. Full variable domain (remainder filled in from reference TRBV7-9 and TRBJ2-5): DTGVSQNPRHKITKRGQNVTFRCDPISEHNRLYWYRQTLGQGPEFLTYFQNEAQLEKSRLLSDRFSAERPKGSFSTLEIQRTEQGDSAMYLCASTQGRAPRETQYFGPGTRLLVL.

This clonotype was seen ten or more times. The chain has TRBV12-3 or TRBV12-4 and TRBJ2-7; D ambiguous. The CDR3 is 12 amino acids. The V end lost 3 bases, the J end lost 6 bases, and 9 bases lay between the germline ends. Here the CDR3 reads CASSFLESEQYF. CDR3 bases: TGTGCCAGCAGTTTTCTAGAGAGCGAGCAGTACTTC.

A remark on this clonotype: Its ends do not fully match the called genes, so a read error is possible. This chain links TRBV5-1 with TRBJ2-3, with D hard to call. Germline V gene sequence: CDR1 SGHRS, CDR2 YFSETQ. This CDR3 has 12 amino acids. The CDR3 loop reads CASSISTDTRYF. DNA for the CDR3: TGCGCCAGCAGCATAAGCACAGATACGCGGTATTTT.

The chain links TRBV29-1 to TRBJ2-1; D is unresolved. This CDR3 has 13 amino acids. Germline V gene lookup returns CDR1 SQVTM and CDR2 ANQGSEA. The V end was cut by 3 bases, the J end by 4 bases, with 10 bases between. DNA for the CDR3: TGCAGCGTTGATGTCTTAAATTACAATGAGCAGTTCTTC. Translated: CSVDVLNYNEQFF.

There are a few counts of this clonotype. The rearrangement uses TRBV7-2 and TRBJ2-1; 13 nucleotides align to TRBD2. This CDR3 has 19 residues. Germline-derived CDR1 and CDR2 are SGHTA and FQGNSA. J lost 0 bases, V lost 1 base, and 6 bases had no gene match. CDR3: CASSLEGLAGLASYNEQFF. The CDR3 DNA is TGTGCCAGCAGCTTAGAGGGACTAGCGGGACTCGCCTCCTACAATGAGCAGTTCTTC.

The J gene is TRBJ2-2, the V gene TRBV12-3 or TRBV12-4; D is undetermined. Trimming removed 2 bases at V and 7 bases at J, with 8 bases between. The CDR3 is made up of 13 amino acids. DNA of the CDR3: TGTGCCAGCAGTTTATGGGGTGGCGGGGAGCTGTTTTTT. Its translation is CASSLWGGGELFF.

The table lists this clonotype with many counts. The genes are TRBV29-1 and TRBJ2-1; 9 bases fit TRBD2. This CDR3 spans 14 amino acids. The trim removed 0 bases at V and 10 bases at J, leaving 7 bases unmatched. Germline V gives CDR1 SQVTM, CDR2 ANQGSEA. DNA for the CDR3: TGCAGCGTTGAAGAGGTAGCGGGAGCTGGGGAGCAGTTCTTC. This sequence encodes CSVEEVAGAGEQFF.

The gene calls are TRBV27 and TRBJ2-3; D remains unclear. V lost 11 bases, J lost 0 bases, and 12 bases lay in between. This CDR3 is 13 amino acids long. The germline V gene has CDR1 MNHEY and CDR2 SMNVEV (reference sequence). The CDR3 DNA is TGTGCCTGCATCCCGACTAGCACAGATACGCAGTATTTT. Its protein product is CACIPTSTDTQYF.

The rearrangement joins TRBV7-9 to TRBJ2-4; 8 nucleotides match TRBD1. Germline lookup yields CDR1 SEHNR and CDR2 FQNEAQ (reference sequence). V lost 1 base to trimming and J lost 8 bases; unmatched junction nucleotides: 10. CDR3 length equals 16 residues. The CDR3, as DNA: TGTGCCAGCAGCTTAGTGGCGACAGGGGAGGAGGACATTCAGTACTTC. It specifies CASSLVATGEEDIQYF.

This clonotype was seen repeatedly, ten times or more. The rearrangement joins TRBV28 to TRBJ2-5; 7 bases align to TRBD2. The germline V gene encodes CDR1 MDHEN and CDR2 SYDVKM. The CDR3 extends over 14 amino acids. V lost 5 bases to trimming and J lost 2 bases; unmatched junction nucleotides: 5. CDR3 DNA: TGTGCCAGCAGTCAGACTAGCCTTCAAGAGACCCAGTACTTC. This translates into CASSQTSLQETQYF.

The genes are TRBV18 and TRBJ2-1; 7 bases map to TRBD1. This CDR3 is built from 17 residues. After removal of 1 base from V and 8 bases from J, the junction contained 14 bases not matched to a gene. Germline V lookup: CDR1 KGHSH, CDR2 LQKENI. The CDR3 DNA reads TGTGCCAGCTCACCACGGCTGGGGACAGCCGTACGGGATGAGCAGTTCTTC. Translating it yields CASSPRLGTAVRDEQFF.

The chain uses TRBV6-5 and TRBJ2-3; D is possibly TRBD1 or TRBD2 (6 bases each). The CDR3 consists of 14 residues. Germline lookup yields CDR1 MNHEY and CDR2 SVGAGI. Trimming shortened V by 6 bases and J by 4 bases, and 14 bases separated the two germline ends. The CDR3 bases are TGTGCCAGCAGACGGACGGGGGCTTCAGATACGCAGTATTTT. This codes for CASRRTGASDTQYF.

This clonotype appeared a few times. The genes are TRBV20-1 and TRBJ2-1; 8 bases map to TRBD2. Trimming at V came to 0 bases and at J to 3 bases, leaving 10 bases not matched to a gene. The CDR3 is 17 amino acids. Looked up from germline, CDR1 is DFQATT and CDR2 is SNEGSKA (reference sequence). CDR3 in amino acids: CSARDTSGRTLYNEQFF. The CDR3 nucleotides read TGCAGTGCTAGAGATACTAGCGGTCGAACCCTCTACAATGAGCAGTTCTTC.

This chain connects TRBV6-5 to TRBJ2-7; D may be TRBD1 or TRBD2 (5 bases each). Trimming shortened V by 10 bases and J by 1 base, and 11 bases separated the two germline ends. Germline V CDR1 and CDR2: MNHEY, SVGAGI. The CDR3 spans 12 residues. This CDR3 is CATGARSYEQYF. CDR3 DNA sequence: TGTGCCACCGGGGCTAGATCCTACGAGCAGTACTTC.

The chain combines TRBV24-1 with TRBJ2-1; no definite D call. The CDR3 is 15 amino acids. Trimming shortened V by 2 bases and J by 7 bases, and 14 bases separated the two germline ends. Germline V lookup: CDR1 KGHDR, CDR2 SFDVKD. As DNA, the CDR3 is TGTGCCACCAGTGATTCCACCTCGCTAGTGAATGAGCAGTTCTTC. Its translation is CATSDSTSLVNEQFF.

This chain connects TRBV7-9 to TRBJ2-6, with 12 positions matching TRBD1. The CDR3 sequence is 18 residues long. With V trimmed by 4 bases and J by 3 bases, 7 bases remained unmatched. Germline CDR1 SEHNR, CDR2 FQNEAQ (reference sequence). The chain's CDR3 is CASSWRRDRGHGANVLTF. For the CDR3, the DNA is TGTGCCAGCAGCTGGCGCCGGGACAGGGGGCATGGGGCCAACGTCCTGACTTTC.

V and J are TRBV24-1 and TRBJ1-2; 9 bases line up with TRBD1. The germline CDR1 and CDR2 sequences are KGHDR and SFDVKD. The CDR3 spans 14 residues. The J segment lost 6 bases and the V segment lost 4 bases, leaving 5 bases of the junction unmatched. CDR3 sequence reads: CATSDRDREHGYTF. The CDR3 DNA follows: TGTGCCACCAGTGACCGGGACAGGGAGCATGGCTACACCTTC.

The chain links TRBV5-6 to TRBJ2-1, with D possibly matching TRBD1 (5 bases). Germline lookup yields CDR1 SGHDT and CDR2 YYEEEE. The CDR3 length is 17 residues. Trimming removed 0 bases at V and 1 base at J, with 14 bases between. DNA of the CDR3: TGTGCCAGCAGCTTGGCCGCAGGGATCATGTCCTACAATGAGCAGTTCTTC. Protein sequence: CASSLAAGIMSYNEQFF. Variable domain in full (rest from reference TRBV5-6 and TRBJ2-1): DAGVTQSPTHLIKTRGQQVTLRCSPKSGHDTVSWYQQALGQGPQFIFQYYEEEERQRGNFPDRFSGHQFPNYSSELNVNALLLGDSALYLCASSLAAGIMSYNEQFFGPGTRLTVL.